A selection of T cell receptor beta chains follows, all from one sample in a study of identical twins. MiXCR, run by TCRdb on the 5' RACE reads, gives a single entry per CDR3 protein. The sample carries 520,000 or so distinct CDR3 sequences, about 20% recorded once. The same data also went into a second study, on T cells expressing NK-cell markers.

The specimen sequenced was CD4+ T cells sorted from blood. The receptors were sampled from a woman between 18 and 29 years old in good health. Each CDR3 is given without its conserved first and last residue.

J gene	V gene	CDR3 protein
TRBJ2-3	TRBV20-1	SAVQSFLDTQY
TRBJ2-3	TRBV20-1	SAPSGGPQY
TRBJ2-1	TRBV5-1	ASSLASSSQGDNEQF
TRBJ2-2	TRBV6-5	ASSYRTDLTGELF
TRBJ2-7	TRBV30	AWNVGRQYEQY
TRBJ2-5	TRBV10-3	AISESAETQY
TRBJ2-1	TRBV11-2	ASTKGAAYNEQF
TRBJ2-5	TRBV20-1	SASTRGLGTETQY
TRBJ1-6	TRBV12-3/TRBV12-4	ASSLTGKGSPLH
TRBJ1-1	TRBV25-1	ASSGGLFPFSEAF
TRBJ1-1	TRBV20-1	SARDTSNTEAF
TRBJ2-2	TRBV9	ASSVNTGELF
TRBJ1-2	TRBV6-5	ASSSGGRGYT
TRBJ2-7	TRBV20-1	SASIPGAGPYEQY
TRBJ2-7	TRBV6-1	ASSEGTSSHEQY
TRBJ1-1	TRBV12-3/TRBV12-4	TSARGQGSTEAF
TRBJ1-2	TRBV20-1	SASASLSYGYT
TRBJ2-1	TRBV7-2	ASTAGRGEYNEQF
TRBJ2-1	TRBV20-1	SARDQSNEQF
TRBJ1-6	TRBV5-1	ASSWSTGRNSPLH
TRBJ2-1	TRBV5-1	ASSPGLAGDYNEQF
TRBJ2-1	TRBV4-3	ASSQLAGMDEQF
TRBJ1-5	TRBV10-3	AISESQGAGQPQH
TRBJ2-5	TRBV20-1	SLWSGLGETQY
TRBJ1-5	TRBV29-1	SVEYKVQTQH
TRBJ1-1	TRBV7-6	ASSAGWGGEAF
TRBJ2-1	TRBV20-1	SARGGAISYNEQF
TRBJ2-2	TRBV5-1	ASSRAGGLNTGELF
TRBJ1-2	TRBV5-5	ASSRTDGGYT
TRBJ1-4	TRBV20-1	SASGRVEEKLF
TRBJ2-7	TRBV12-3/TRBV12-4	ASNRGRDYEQY
TRBJ1-2	TRBV6-6	ASSTGGYT
TRBJ2-2	TRBV20-1	SARGGGQPNTGELF
TRBJ2-2	TRBV20-1	SAKHTGAGELF
TRBJ2-7	TRBV27	ASSGLASSYEQY
TRBJ2-5	TRBV7-9	ASSLGTGTILETQY
TRBJ2-1	TRBV7-2	ASSPPGLPNNEQF
TRBJ2-2	TRBV6-1	ASKGARDTGELF
TRBJ2-1	TRBV3-1	ASSQLAANEQF
TRBJ2-1	TRBV7-2	ASSLEAGPHHEQF
TRBJ2-7	TRBV6-5	ASSHSLPGSYEQY
TRBJ2-1	TRBV12-5	ASGSDPYNEQF
TRBJ2-5	TRBV9	ASSVDLGRTSGQETQY
TRBJ2-1	TRBV4-1	VSRNYNEQF
TRBJ2-3	TRBV29-1	SVVGGHADRGTTDTQY
TRBJ1-1	TRBV18	ASSPDQENTEAF
TRBJ1-1	TRBV29-1	SVDRGSSEAF
TRBJ2-6	TRBV9	ASSPGTGLSGANVLT
TRBJ2-5	TRBV10-3	AISLTGTAQETQY
TRBJ2-2	TRBV21-1	ASSNHKLGTLATGELF
TRBJ2-7	TRBV6-5	ASSYSRLGGDHEQY
TRBJ2-3	TRBV12-3/TRBV12-4	ASRLAGSTDTQY
TRBJ2-1	TRBV20-1	SARQLHEQF
TRBJ2-7	TRBV7-2	ASSFGGRIYEQY
TRBJ2-5	TRBV9	ASSATGLGETQY
TRBJ2-1	TRBV6-5	ASSYAGNPYNEQF